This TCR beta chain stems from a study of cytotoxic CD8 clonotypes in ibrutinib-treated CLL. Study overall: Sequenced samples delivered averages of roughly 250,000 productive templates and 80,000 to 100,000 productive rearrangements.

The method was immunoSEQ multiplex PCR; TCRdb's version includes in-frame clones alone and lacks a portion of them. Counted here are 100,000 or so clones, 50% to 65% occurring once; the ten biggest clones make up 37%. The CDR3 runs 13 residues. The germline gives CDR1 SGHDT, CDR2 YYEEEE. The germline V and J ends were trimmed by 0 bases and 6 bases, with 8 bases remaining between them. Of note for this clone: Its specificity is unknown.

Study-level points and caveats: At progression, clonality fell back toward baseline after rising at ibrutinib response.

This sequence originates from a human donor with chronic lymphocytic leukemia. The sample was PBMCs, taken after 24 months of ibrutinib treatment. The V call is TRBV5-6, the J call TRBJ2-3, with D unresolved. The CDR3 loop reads CASSLAGRDTQYF. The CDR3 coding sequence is TGTGCCAGCAGCTTGGCGGGTAGGGATACGCAGTATTTT. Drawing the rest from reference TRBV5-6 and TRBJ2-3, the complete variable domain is DAGVTQSPTHLIKTRGQQVTLRCSPKSGHDTVSWYQQALGQGPQFIFQYYEEEERQRGNFPDRFSGHQFPNYSSELNVNALLLGDSALYLCASSLAGRDTQYFGPGTRLTVL.